These 22 T cell receptor beta chains were all obtained from the same sample, sequenced in a study of Ad26.COV2.S vaccination and SARS-CoV-2 variants. Treatment specified: 19 received Ad26.COV2.S at low or high dose, single or two shots; roughly five received placebo; per-sample allocation not given. Sampling occurred on day 63 after the first vaccine or placebo injection. The protocol was immunoSEQ multiplex PCR, while the TCRdb copy is restricted to in-frame clones and leaves out a portion. The sample lists over 350,000 clones; about nine tenths were seen once. The source was peripheral blood, collected in a trial of Ad26.COV2.S vaccine versus placebo. These receptors all stem from a person between 18 and 59 years old who received the Ad26.COV2.S COVID-19 vaccine or a placebo.

This chain connects TRBV12-3 or TRBV12-4 to TRBJ2-2; maybe TRBD2 (6 bases). There are 13 residues in the CDR3. The V and J ends lost 6 bases and 4 bases respectively, with 9 bases between them. In nucleotides, the CDR3 is TGTGCCAGCAGCCAGGGAGGCACCGGGGAGCTGTTTTTT. Translated, it gives CASSQGGTGELFF.

The chain uses TRBV5-4 and TRBJ1-4; 11 bases fit TRBD1. With 4 bases clipped from V and 8 bases from J, the junction kept 7 bases outside the gene matches. The CDR3 covers 15 residues. CDR1 SGHNT and CDR2 YYREEE come from the germline V gene (reference sequence). CDR3 in amino acids: CASSPDRGQGEKLFF. Written as DNA, the CDR3 is TGTGCCAGCAGCCCGGACAGGGGGCAGGGGGAAAAACTGTTTTTT.

A few counts support this clone. The chain uses TRBV13 and TRBJ2-2; D call uncertain. The CDR3 has 14 amino acids. V gave up 4 bases and J gave up 7 bases, with 13 bases separating them. CDR1 PRHDT and CDR2 FYEKMQ come from the germline V gene (reference sequence). The CDR3 here is CASSSDHLYGELFF. The CDR3 DNA reads TGTGCCAGCAGCTCCGACCATCTTTACGGGGAGCTGTTTTTT.

This chain links TRBV15 with TRBJ1-2; D not certain. The CDR3 contains 15 residues. The V end lost 0 bases, the J end lost 0 bases, and 8 bases lay between the germline ends. Germline assignment: CDR1 LNHNV and CDR2 YYDKDF (reference sequence). The CDR3 sequence: CATSRDLGANYGYTF. As DNA, the CDR3 is TGTGCCACCAGCAGAGATTTGGGAGCTAACTATGGCTACACCTTC. The full variable domain, in which reference TRBV15 and TRBJ1-2 provide the parts outside the CDR3, is DAMVIQNPRYQVTQFGKPVTLSCSQTLNHNVMYWYQQKSSQAPKLLFHYYDKDFNNEADTPDNFQSRRPNTSFCFLDIRSPGLGDTAMYLCATSRDLGANYGYTFGSGTRLTVV.

The rearrangement joins TRBV4-3 to TRBJ2-7, with a weak D call TRBD2 (6 bases). Germline CDR1 is LGHNA and CDR2 is YSLEER. Trimming removed 1 base at V and 3 bases at J, with 16 bases between. The CDR3 extends over 16 amino acids. Written as DNA, the CDR3 is TGCGCCAGCAGCCAAGGACTTCGGACGGAGGGCTACGAGCAGTACTTC. Protein sequence: CASSQGLRTEGYEQYF.

The chain is built from TRBV7-9 and TRBJ1-1; tentatively, D is TRBD1 (6 bases). There are 12 residues in the CDR3. V gave up 4 bases and J gave up 6 bases, with 9 bases separating them. In germline, CDR1 is SEHNR, CDR2 FQNEAQ (reference sequence). CDR3 nucleotides: TGTGCCAGCAGCTCCGGGGGGCCTGAAGCTTTCTTT. Amino acids: CASSSGGPEAFF.

The J gene is TRBJ2-3, the V gene TRBV10-3; no firm D call. The ends were cut back, 10 bases at V and 1 base at J, with 6 bases in the middle. The germline CDR1 and CDR2 sequences are ENHRY and SYGVKD. The CDR3 extends over 11 amino acids. CDR3 bases: TGTGCCACCGTTCGCACAGATACGCAGTATTTT. Translation gives CATVRTDTQYF.

This clone was recorded only once. This chain connects TRBV30 to TRBJ1-2; TRBD1 aligns across 7 bases. Trimming at V came to 2 bases and at J to 4 bases, leaving 10 bases not matched to a gene. CDR3 length equals 15 residues. Looked up from germline, CDR1 is GTSNPN and CDR2 is SVGIG (reference sequence). As DNA, the CDR3 is TGTGCCTGGAGTTTAGGACAGGAAGATTTCTATGGCTACACCTTC. Its protein product is CAWSLGQEDFYGYTF.

The chain has TRBV19 and TRBJ1-1, with D unresolved. The V and J ends lost 6 bases and 1 base respectively, with 6 bases between them. The V gene's germline CDR1 is LNHDA and CDR2 SQIVND (reference sequence). The length of the CDR3 is 12 residues. CDR3 loop: CASRRTNTEAFF. CDR3 DNA sequence: TGTGCCAGTAGGCGGACGAACACTGAAGCTTTCTTT.

About this clone itself: Mismatch with germline at one junction end may stem from a read error. This sequence joins TRBV4-1 and TRBJ2-5, with 8 nucleotides matching TRBD2. The length of the CDR3 is 15 residues. Looked up from germline, CDR1 is MGHRA and CDR2 is YSYEKL. DNA for the CDR3: TGCCCCAGCAGCCAACTCGGACTAGCCCAAGAGACCCAGTACTTC. Amino acid sequence: CPSSQLGLAQETQYF.

The V and J genes are TRBV5-6 and TRBJ1-5; D is ambiguous. The V and J ends lost 4 bases and 3 bases respectively, with 14 bases between them. Germline CDR1 and CDR2: SGHDT and YYEEEE. This CDR3 region has 15 residues. The CDR3: CASSLTDGPNQPQHF. The CDR3 DNA reads TGTGCCAGCAGCCTTACGGACGGACCCAATCAGCCCCAGCATTTT.

J is TRBJ2-3 and V is TRBV7-2, with D uncertain. Looked up from germline, CDR1 is SGHTA and CDR2 is FQGNSA. This CDR3 is 14 amino acids long. Between the trimmed V and J ends, which lost 5 bases and 1 base, there was a span of 10 bases. The CDR3 bases are TGTGCCAGCAGCCCCCACTACCGCACAGATACGCAGTATTTT. Protein: CASSPHYRTDTQYF.

With respect to this clone: The conserved closing phenylalanine or tryptophan is absent in this CDR3, likely reflecting a read error. The limits of the CDR3 on the DNA are not certain, so only TCRdb's listed CDR3 is given. The chain has TRBV12-3 or TRBV12-4 and TRBJ1-1; the D segment call TRBD1 is taken from the table without a DNA check. Ends included, the CDR3 has 11 residues. This chain's CDR3 is CASRNGQGAVV.

The rearrangement joins TRBV30 to TRBJ1-3; 7 nucleotides match TRBD1. The germline CDR1 and CDR2 sequences are GTSNPN and SVGIG (reference sequence). There are 16 residues in the CDR3. Trimming took 1 base from V and 3 from J; bases not matched to a gene: 9. CDR3 sequence reads: CAWSAPGQFLGNTIYF. The CDR3 DNA reads as TGTGCCTGGAGTGCTCCGGGACAGTTTCTTGGAAACACCATATATTTT.

The CDR3 loop reads CASSLPPETSLETQYF. In DNA, the CDR3 is TGTGCCAGCAGCTTACCCCCAGAGACTAGCCTGGAGACCCAGTACTTC. The gene calls are TRBV7-9 and TRBJ2-5; 7 nucleotides line up with TRBD2. Per germline, CDR1 SEHNR and CDR2 FQNEAQ (reference sequence). The junction had 11 bases not matched to a gene; V was cut back by 2 bases and J by 5 bases. The CDR3 extends over 16 amino acids.

The chain carries TRBV19 and TRBJ1-6; a possible D gene is TRBD1 (5 bases). The germline V gene has CDR1 LNHDA and CDR2 SQIVND (reference sequence). V shed 9 bases and J shed 7 bases, with 16 bases lying between them. The CDR3 loop spans 14 amino acids. The CDR3 DNA follows: TGTGCCAGCTCTCTCCGGGACTCAAATTCACCCCTCCACTTT. Translated: CASSLRDSNSPLHF.

The V call is TRBV2, the J call TRBJ2-7; D is ambiguous. The CDR3 is made up of 12 amino acids. Looked up from germline, CDR1 is SNHLY and CDR2 is FYNNEI. The V end lost 3 bases, the J end lost 6 bases, and 9 bases lay between the germline ends. CDR3 sequence: CASSEGSLEQYF. For the CDR3, the DNA is TGTGCCAGCAGTGAGGGGTCCCTCGAGCAGTACTTC.

This sequence joins TRBV11-3 and TRBJ2-3; 16 bases are a match to TRBD2. Germline CDR1 reads SGHNT; CDR2 reads YENEEA. This CDR3 has 15 residues. The junction had 2 bases not matched to a gene; V was cut back by 5 bases and J by 6 bases. The DNA for the CDR3 is TGTGCCAGCAGCAAGGGACTAGCGGGGGGGGATACGCAGTATTTT. Translating gives CASSKGLAGGDTQYF.

The chain couples TRBV5-1 to TRBJ2-5, with unresolved D. The V gene lost 0 bases and the J gene lost 9 bases, with 6 bases spanning the gap. CDR3 length: 11 residues. Germline assignment: CDR1 SGHRS and CDR2 YFSETQ. The CDR3 spells CASSLGAAQYF. For the CDR3, the DNA is TGCGCCAGCAGCTTGGGAGCTGCCCAGTACTTC.

The V and J genes are TRBV6-5 and TRBJ2-7; D may be TRBD1 (6 bases). Germline CDR1 MNHEY, CDR2 SVGAGI. Trimming left V 4 bases short and J 3 bases short, with 10 bases between. The CDR3 contains 13 residues. DNA of the CDR3: TGTGCCAGCAGTTCGGGACAAATCTACGAGCAGTACTTC. This codes for CASSSGQIYEQYF.

The V gene is TRBV2, the J gene TRBJ1-1; no firm D call. The CDR3 has 14 amino acids. V was cut by 4 bases and J by 4 bases, with 13 bases left in between. The V gene's germline CDR1 is SNHLY and CDR2 FYNNEI. CDR3 in DNA: TGTGCCAGCAGTGTGGGGTTTGAAGGCACTGAAGCTTTCTTT. Protein product: CASSVGFEGTEAFF. Based on the CDR3 plus reference TRBV2 and TRBJ1-1, the full variable domain is EPEVTQTPSHQVTQMGQEVILRCVPISNHLYFYWYRQILGQKVEFLVSFYNNEISEKSEIFDDQFSVERPDGSNFTLKIRSTKLEDSAMYFCASSVGFEGTEAFFGQGTRLTVV.

This rearrangement joins TRBV19 to TRBJ2-6; possibly TRBD1 for D (6 bases). This CDR3 is built from 14 residues. Germline lookup yields CDR1 LNHDA and CDR2 SQIVND (reference sequence). V was shortened by 8 bases and J by 4 bases, with 12 bases between the two germline ends. CDR3 bases: TGTGCCAGTTTTAAGGGGGACGGGGCCAACGTCCTGACTTTC. Its protein is CASFKGDGANVLTF.